The T cell receptor (beta chain) described here comes from a study of metastatic and nonmetastatic thyroid tumors. The wider study: The authors compared repertoires across blood and tumor or nodule tissue from malignant and benign thyroid patients.

In the original workflow: Clinicopathological groups supplied CDR3 differences that were used to build a distant-metastasis classifier for papillary thyroid cancer. TCRdb re-called clones from the PCR reads using MiXCR. The V and J calls were not made by the authors but by TCRdb's processing. Of about 93,000 clones listed, 12% were seen once; the top ten hold around 11%. General study findings and limits: For both blood and tumor, malignant thyroid tumors reportedly showed significantly higher TCR beta diversity than benign nodules did.

CDR3 length: 15 residues. Germline V gene lookup returns CDR1 DFQATT and CDR2 SNEGSKA (reference sequence). After removal of 3 bases from V and 5 bases from J, the junction contained 7 bases not matched to a gene. Only one count was recorded for this clone. Antigen unknown. Until they underwent thyroid surgery, no patient had received any treatment. Sequencing was performed on blood. The receptor was derived from a female donor with papillary thyroid cancer or a benign thyroid nodule (not recorded which). Some clones in this sample may be carry-over from other donors' samples. V usage is TRBV20-1 and J usage is TRBJ2-3, with TRBD2 matching over 11 bases. The CDR3 nucleotides read TGCAGTGCTAGGGGTGCTAGCGGGAGGTTAGATACGCAGTATTTT. The encoded protein is CSARGASGRLDTQYF.